This T cell receptor (beta chain) was sequenced in a study of blood T cell repertoires in COVID-19. Study-level information: Both acute and convalescent COVID-19 samples were obtained from the United States, Italy and Spain. T cells, B-cell-depleted T cells, or PBMCs provided the cDNA or gDNA that served as material.

The study drew participants aged roughly 18 to 95 years from some 24 US areas. Clones were sequenced by immunoSEQ multiplex PCR, and TCRdb holds only the in-frame ones, with some missing. The table includes some 220,000 clones, about 79% detected once. This clonotype was obtained from a woman aged 40 to 55 with acute COVID-19. The specimen sequenced was PBMCs or T cells enriched from blood (not recorded which).

The CDR3 DNA reads as TGCGCCAGCAGCTTGACGCTACCCAATAATTCACCCCTCCACTTT. Amino acid sequence: CASSLTLPNNSPLHF. The chain employs TRBV5-1 and TRBJ1-6; no firm D call. The CDR3 contains 15 residues. Germline V lookup: CDR1 SGHRS, CDR2 YFSETQ. The V and J ends lost 1 base and 5 bases respectively, with 10 bases between them.